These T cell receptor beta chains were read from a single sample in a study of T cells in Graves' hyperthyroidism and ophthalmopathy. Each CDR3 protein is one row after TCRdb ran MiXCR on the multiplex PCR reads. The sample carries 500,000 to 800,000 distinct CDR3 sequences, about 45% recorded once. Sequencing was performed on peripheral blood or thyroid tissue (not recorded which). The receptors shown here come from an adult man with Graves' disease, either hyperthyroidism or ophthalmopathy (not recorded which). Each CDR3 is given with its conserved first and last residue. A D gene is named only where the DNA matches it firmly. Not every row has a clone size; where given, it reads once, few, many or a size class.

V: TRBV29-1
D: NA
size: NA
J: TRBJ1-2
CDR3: CSVTVFLGYGYTF
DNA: TGCAGCGTAACAGTCTTCTTAGGCTATGGCTACACCTTC

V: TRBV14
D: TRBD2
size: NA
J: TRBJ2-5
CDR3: CASSQETSGRGETQYF
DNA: TGTGCCAGCAGCCAAGAGACTAGCGGGAGGGGTGAGACCCAGTACTTC

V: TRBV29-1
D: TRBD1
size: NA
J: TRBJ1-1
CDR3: CSVGTGASGNTEAFF
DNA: TGCAGCGTTGGGACAGGGGCCAGCGGGAACACTGAAGCTTTCTTT

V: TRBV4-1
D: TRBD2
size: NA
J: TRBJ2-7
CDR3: CASSQSILLAAGYEQYF
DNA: TGCGCCAGCAGCCAATCCATCCTACTAGCGGCGGGCTACGAGCAGTACTTC

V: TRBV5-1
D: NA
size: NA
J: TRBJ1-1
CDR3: CASSLAGGENTEAFF
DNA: TGCGCCAGCAGCTTGGCCGGGGGAGAGAACACTGAAGCTTTCTTT

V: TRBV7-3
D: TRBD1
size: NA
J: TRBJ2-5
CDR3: CASSPRQGAAETQYF
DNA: TGCGCCAGCAGCCCTAGACAGGGGGCTGCGGAGACCCAGTACTTC

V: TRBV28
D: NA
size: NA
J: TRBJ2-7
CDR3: CASSFTVPREQYF
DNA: TGTGCCAGCAGTTTTACAGTGCCTCGGGAGCAGTACTTC

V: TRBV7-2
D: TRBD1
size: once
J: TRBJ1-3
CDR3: CASSYRQGFGNTIYF
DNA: TGTGCCAGCAGCTACCGACAGGGGTTTGGAAACACCATATATTTT

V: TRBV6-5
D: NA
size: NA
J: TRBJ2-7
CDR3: CASSSPGTGAPGEQYF
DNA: TGTGCCAGCAGTTCCCCTGGGACTGGGGCTCCGGGCGAGCAGTACTTC

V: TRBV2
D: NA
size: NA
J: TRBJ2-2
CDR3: CARGQGELFF
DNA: TGTGCCCGCGGGCAAGGGGAGCTGTTTTTT

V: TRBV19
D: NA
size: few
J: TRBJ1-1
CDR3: CASSPWAGGVTEAFF
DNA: TGTGCCAGTAGTCCTTGGGCGGGTGGCGTCACTGAAGCTTTCTTT